This TCR beta chain appears in the sequencing data of a study of tumor-infiltrating lymphocytes in oesophageal squamous cell carcinoma. The count of this clonotype is one. TCRdb processed the PCR reads anew with MiXCR; each CDR3 protein has one entry. The table lists roughly 20,000 distinct CDR3 sequences, 35% to 45% of them singletons. V was pared by 0 bases and J by 2 bases, with 11 bases between. This CDR3 is built from 16 residues. Germline CDR1 MNHNY, CDR2 SVGAGI (reference sequence). V gene TRBV6-6 combines with J gene TRBJ1-3; D gene ambiguous. The sample consisted of normal esophageal tissue next to the tumor. The TCR originated in a female donor with esophageal squamous cell carcinoma. The CDR3 DNA is TGTGCCAGCAGTTACTCCTTTGTGACGACTGGAAACACCATATATTTT. Translated, it gives CASSYSFVTTGNTIYF.